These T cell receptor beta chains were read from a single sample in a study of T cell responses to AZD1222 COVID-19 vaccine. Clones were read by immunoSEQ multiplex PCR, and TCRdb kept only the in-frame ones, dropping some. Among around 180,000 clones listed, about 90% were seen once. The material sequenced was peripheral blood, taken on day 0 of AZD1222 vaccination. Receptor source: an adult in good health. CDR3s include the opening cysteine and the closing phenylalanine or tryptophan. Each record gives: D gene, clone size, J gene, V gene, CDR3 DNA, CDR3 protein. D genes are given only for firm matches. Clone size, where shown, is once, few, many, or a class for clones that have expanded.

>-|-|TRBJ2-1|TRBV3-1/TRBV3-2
TGTGCCAGCAGCCAAGCGGGAGTAGGGTTGGGCCAGTTCTTC
CASSQAGVGLGQFF
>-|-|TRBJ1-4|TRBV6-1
TGTGCCAGCAGTGAACAGGGGTCTAATGAAAAACTGTTTTTT
CASSEQGSNEKLFF
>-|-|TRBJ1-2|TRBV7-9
TGTGCCAGCAGCTCCAGCAAACAGGGCCGCTTATCGCTGGATGGCTACACCTTC
CASSSSKQGRLSLDGYTF
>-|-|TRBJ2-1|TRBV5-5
TGTGCCAGCAGCTTGGAGGCGGCCACCTACAATGAGCAGTTCTTC
CASSLEAATYNEQFF
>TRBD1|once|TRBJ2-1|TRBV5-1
TGCGCCAGCAGCTTGGCGGGCCCGGGACAGGGGGGAAATGAGCAGTTCTTC
CASSLAGPGQGGNEQFF
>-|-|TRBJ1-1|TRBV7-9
TGTGCCAGCAGCTTAAGGTTTGAGACTGAAGCTTTCTTT
CASSLRFETEAFF
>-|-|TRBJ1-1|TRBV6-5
TGTGCCAGCACCCCAGACGGGCTTGAAGCTTTCTTT
CASTPDGLEAFF
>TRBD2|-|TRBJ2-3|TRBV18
TGTGCCAGCTCACCTAGAGCGGGGGAGAGCACAGATACGCAGTATTTT
CASSPRAGESTDTQYF
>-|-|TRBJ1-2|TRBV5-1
TGCGCCAGCAGCTACAAAGGGGGGGAGAACTATGGCTACACCTTC
CASSYKGGENYGYTF
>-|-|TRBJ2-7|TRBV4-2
TGTGCCAGCAGCCCCTATCGGTCCTACGAGCAGTACTTC
CASSPYRSYEQYF
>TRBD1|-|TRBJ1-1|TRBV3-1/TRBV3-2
TGTGCCAGCAGGCAGAGGGGGCTGGACACTGAAGCTTTCTTT
CASRQRGLDTEAFF
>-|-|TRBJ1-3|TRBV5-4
TGTGCCAGCAGCTTGGCGGGGGACTACTCTGGAAACACCATATATTTT
CASSLAGDYSGNTIYF
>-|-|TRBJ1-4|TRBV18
TGTGCCAGCTCACCGCGGAAGGGGAGAATGGATGAAAAACTGTTTTTT
CASSPRKGRMDEKLFF
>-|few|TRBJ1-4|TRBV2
TGTGCCAGCAGTGGCCGGACTGCAACTAATGAAAAACTGTTTTTT
CASSGRTATNEKLFF